This TCR beta chain was identified during a study of graft-versus-host responses after intestinal transplantation. Study results and limitations: Graft-donor T cell macrochimerism in patients accompanied high graft-versus-host to host-versus-graft clonal ratios in allografts.

As for this clone: Its antigen is as yet unknown.

V dropped 5 bases and J dropped 5; count of bases not matched to a gene: 6. CDR1 and CDR2 from the germline V gene are SEHNR and FQNEAQ (reference sequence). The CDR3 sequence is 16 residues long. Produced via immunoSEQ multiplex PCR; TCRdb's table is partial and in-frame only. The sample holds about 88,000 clones, more than 90% seen once. V usage is TRBV7-9 and J usage is TRBJ2-1; TRBD2 matches at 13 bases. This receptor was taken from a human donor who received an intestinal transplant. Sequenced material: unstimulated CD4+ T cells sorted from spleen or lymph node cells, taken before intestinal transplant. CDR3 nucleotides: TGTGCCAGCAGCCCCAGGACTAGCGGGAGACACAATGAGCAGTTCTTC. This gives the protein CASSPRTSGRHNEQFF.